This T cell receptor beta chain was sequenced during a study of T cells in Graves' hyperthyroidism and ophthalmopathy. Amplification of TCR beta CDR3 regions was performed using RNA transcripts as template. A set of HTBI primers served as the primers for a first-round RT-PCR of the TCR CDR3. One entry per CDR3 protein results from TCRdb running MiXCR on the multiplex PCR reads. The sample holds roughly 250,000 distinct CDR3 sequences; around 22% are singletons and the top ten take 50% to 75%. The CDR3 runs 13 residues. The V and J ends lost 8 bases and 2 bases, in that order; junction bases with no gene match: 1. CDR1 is SNHLY and CDR2 is FYNNEI in the germline V gene. In the ophthalmopathy cohort, Clinical Activity Score was at least 3, NOSPECS grade at least 4, and duration under 3 months.

The source material was blood. This receptor was obtained from a young man with Graves' ophthalmopathy. The J gene is TRBJ1-3, the V gene TRBV2, with 9 positions matching TRBD1. This chain's CDR3 is CASGTGPGNTIYF. The CDR3 DNA reads as TGTGCCAGCGGGACAGGGCCTGGAAACACCATATATTTT. The entire variable domain, with the rest obtained from reference TRBV2 and TRBJ1-3, is as follows: EPEVTQTPSHQVTQMGQEVILRCVPISNHLYFYWYRQILGQKVEFLVSFYNNEISEKSEIFDDQFSVERPDGSNFTLKIRSTKLEDSAMYFCASGTGPGNTIYFGEGSWLTVV.